This T cell receptor (beta chain) is drawn from a study of blood T cell repertoires in COVID-19. Study summary: Sites in the United States, Italy and Spain provided acute and convalescent COVID-19 samples. Sources were T cells, B-cell-depleted T cells, or PBMCs; the material itself was cDNA or gDNA.

The CDR3 spans 15 residues. Germline CDR1 and CDR2: SGHRS and YFSETQ. V lost 0 bases and J 7 bases, leaving 15 bases between the germline ends. In the original workflow: Estimates of nucleated cell counts were drawn from the amplification of reference gene primers. Here immunoSEQ multiplex PCR was the method, and the copy in TCRdb shows in-frame clones only, minus some. D and trimming were read from the DNA, whereas the V and J calls and clone size are those reported in that table. The data hold some 54,000 clones, with 91% observed a single time. The TCR originated in a man in his fifties or sixties with acute or convalescent COVID-19. The chain is built from TRBV5-1 and TRBJ2-3; a possible D gene is TRBD1 (6 bases). The specimen was peripheral blood. DNA for the CDR3: TGCGCCAGCAGCTTGGCCCCAGCCAGGGGAAATACGCAGTATTTT. Its protein product is CASSLAPARGNTQYF. Filled out from reference TRBV5-1 and TRBJ2-3, the complete variable domain reads KAGVTQTPRYLIKTRGQQVTLSCSPISGHRSVSWYQQTPGQGLQFLFEYFSETQRNKGNFPGRFSGRQFSNSRSEMNVSTLELGDSALYLCASSLAPARGNTQYFGPGTRLTVL.